This T cell receptor beta chain is drawn from a study of human T cells and chemical hapten exposure. As for the study in general: Across its roughly 24 weeks, the study gave patients weekly diphenylcyclopropenone doses to the scalp.

Ten or more counts support this clonotype. Its antigen is not known. Study-level results: Patch test score rose with PT1 expanded TCRs, significant at 8, 16, 32, not 4.

The CDR3 is made up of 14 amino acids. Looked up from germline, CDR1 is PRHDT and CDR2 is FYEKMQ (reference sequence). Deletions cut 5 bases from V and 2 bases from J, with 12 bases between. TCRdb redid the calling of the RACE reads with MiXCR, one entry per CDR3 protein. The sample includes about 93,000 distinct CDR3 sequences, about 9% of them seen just once. The time point here: pre-sensitization, week 0. Regarding treatment: therapeutic diphenylcyclopropenone sensitization with weekly scalp DPC. V gene TRBV13 combines with J gene TRBJ1-2; the D gene is possibly TRBD1 (6 bases). Specimen: whole blood, collected in connection with sensitization to the hapten diphenylcyclopropenone (DPC). The sequence was obtained from a man aged 40-49 years with alopecia areata. Some clones in this sample may be carry-over from other donors' samples. CDR3 region: CASSIYGQNYGYTF. In nucleotides, the CDR3 is TGTGCCAGCAGCATATATGGACAGAACTATGGCTACACCTTC.